Listed below are T cell receptor beta chains from one sample, sequenced in a study of cytomegalovirus exposure and HLA in healthy donors. The protocol was immunoSEQ multiplex PCR, while the TCRdb copy is restricted to in-frame clones and leaves out a portion. The data contain around 200,000 clones, approximately 88% of them singletons. Material: PBMCs. The origin of the receptors is a woman in her 50s in good health and CMV-seropositive. Both conserved end residues are part of each CDR3. The D gene is left open where the match is weak. The size of a clone is reported for some rows only, either as once, few or many, or as a class for expanded clones.

v_gene	j_gene	d_gene	abundance	CDR3aa	CDR3nt
TRBV29-1	TRBJ1-6	TRBD1	NA	CSVRQGSSYNSPLHF	TGCAGCGTTAGACAGGGGAGCTCCTATAATTCACCCCTCCACTTT
TRBV4-1	TRBJ2-7	NA	NA	CASSLRDTSYEQCF	TGCGCCAGCAGCCTCCGGGACACCTCCTACGAGCAGTGCTTC
TRBV10-3	TRBJ2-7	NA	NA	CAIGLRTDYEQYF	TGTGCCATCGGTCTTCGGACAGACTACGAGCAGTACTTC
TRBV5-4	TRBJ2-2	TRBD1	NA	CASRSVTGGLTGELFF	TGTGCCAGCAGGTCGGTGACAGGGGGTCTCACCGGGGAGCTGTTTTTT
TRBV6-5	TRBJ2-1	NA	NA	CASPDYQNNEQFF	TGTGCCAGCCCGGACTATCAAAACAATGAGCAGTTCTTC
TRBV10-3	TRBJ2-7	TRBD1	once	CASSAPGTGGTYEQYF	TGTGCCAGCAGTGCCCCCGGGACAGGGGGTACCTACGAGCAGTACTTC
TRBV18	TRBJ2-7	TRBD2	NA	CASSPLAGAQGEQYF	TGTGCCAGCTCACCGCTAGCGGGGGCCCAGGGGGAGCAGTACTTC
TRBV7-7	TRBJ2-5	NA	NA	CASSLARSAETQYF	TGTGCTAGCAGCTTAGCTAGGTCAGCGGAGACCCAGTACTTC
TRBV7-8	TRBJ1-1	NA	NA	CASSLAVRVNTEAFF	TGTGCCAGCAGCTTAGCGGTCAGGGTGAACACTGAAGCTTTCTTT
TRBV19	TRBJ1-2	NA	NA	CASSTLSNYGYTF	TGTGCCAGTAGTACCCTCAGTAACTATGGCTACACCTTC
TRBV19	TRBJ2-7	TRBD2	NA	CASSNPQRGEEQYF	TGTGCCAGTAGTAATCCCCAGCGGGGAGAGGAGCAGTACTTC
TRBV4-1	TRBJ2-7	TRBD2	NA	CASSARGGDYEQYF	TGCGCCAGCAGCGCTCGGGGAGGGGACTACGAGCAGTACTTC
TRBV7-6	TRBJ1-4	NA	once	CASSLDPRGKREKLFF	TGTGCCAGCAGCTTAGATCCGCGGGGGAAACGTGAAAAACTGTTTTTT
TRBV7-2	TRBJ1-5	NA	NA	CASSLRQSNQPQHF	TGTGCCAGCAGTCTTCGACAGTCAAATCAGCCCCAGCATTTT
TRBV7-9	TRBJ1-1	TRBD1	NA	CASSPTGEGYTEAFF	TGTGCCAGCAGCCCGACAGGGGAGGGGTACACTGAAGCTTTCTTT
TRBV4-1	TRBJ2-2	NA	NA	CASSQEALHTGELFF	TGCGCCAGCAGCCAAGAGGCCCTCCACACCGGGGAGCTGTTTTTT
TRBV9	TRBJ2-7	NA	NA	CASSVASGETYEQYF	TGTGCCAGCAGCGTAGCCAGCGGAGAGACCTACGAGCAGTACTTC
TRBV6-6	TRBJ1-2	TRBD1	NA	CANSDRGLMGYTF	TGTGCCAACTCGGACAGGGGGCTTATGGGCTACACCTTC
TRBV27	TRBJ2-3	TRBD2	NA	CASRSERGASTDTQYF	TGTGCCAGCAGGTCCGAGCGGGGGGCTAGCACAGATACGCAGTATTTT
TRBV5-1	TRBJ1-2	NA	NA	CASSFGTTNYGYTF	TGCGCCAGCAGCTTCGGGACAACCAACTATGGCTACACCTTC
TRBV30	TRBJ2-1	NA	NA	CAWSVEGISYNEQFF	TGTGCCTGGAGTGTTGAGGGCATCTCCTACAATGAGCAGTTCTTC
TRBV27	TRBJ1-1	TRBD1	few	CASSDRDRMNTEAFF	TGTGCCAGCAGTGATCGGGACAGGATGAACACTGAAGCTTTCTTT
TRBV7-9	TRBJ2-3	TRBD1	NA	CASSYGQGAWDTQYF	TGTGCCAGCAGCTACGGACAGGGGGCTTGGGATACGCAGTATTTT
TRBV4-2	TRBJ2-3	NA	NA	CASSPSSRRGGDTQYF	TGTGCCAGCAGCCCCTCTTCTCGGCGGGGTGGAGATACGCAGTATTTT
TRBV4-1	TRBJ2-2	TRBD2	NA	CASSQVLTSGGTGELFF	TGCGCCAGCAGCCAAGTTCTTACTAGCGGGGGGACCGGGGAGCTGTTTTTT
TRBV6-1	TRBJ2-5	NA	NA	CASSVQVGTQYF	TGTGCCAGCAGTGTCCAGGTGGGGACCCAGTACTTC
TRBV19	TRBJ2-3	NA	NA	CASSIGGAGTDTQYF	TGTGCCAGTAGTATCGGAGGGGCAGGTACAGATACGCAGTATTTT
TRBV27	TRBJ2-7	TRBD2	NA	CASSLLAGGNYEQYF	TGTGCCAGCAGTTTGCTAGCGGGGGGAAACTACGAGCAGTACTTC